This T cell receptor (beta chain) was identified during a study of stem cell transplantation in POMP-related autoinflammatory disease. The table came from immunoSEQ multiplex PCR; TCRdb's copy has only in-frame clones and leaves some out. The sample consists of about 7,800 clones, over 75% of them appearing once. PRAID combined immunodeficiency and autoinflammation. V gave up 5 bases and J gave up 5 bases; unmatched junction bases: 8. Germline CDR1 reads SQVTM; CDR2 reads ANQGSEA. The CDR3 covers 14 residues. The sample was CD8+ T cells from PBMCs, taken after stem cell transplantation. The chain has TRBV29-1 and TRBJ2-2; TRBD2 agrees at 7 bases. The clonotype comes from a human patient with POMP-related autoinflammation and immune dysregulation (PRAID). Some T cells could come from the graft donor. The CDR3, as DNA: TGCAGCGTTTACAGCGGGACGGGGACCGGGGAGCTGTTTTTT. Its translation is CSVYSGTGTGELFF.